The 15 T cell receptor beta chains in this list originate from one sample, sequenced in a study of CD8 T cell repertoires and HIV-1 epitope variants. Their specific antigens are unknown. Some clones are missing from TCRdb's copy, which holds only in-frame ones; the method was immunoSEQ multiplex PCR. The sample shows 5,200 or so clones, about 70% of them seen only once. Sequences were obtained from cultured CD8+ T cells derived from PBMCs. Receptor source: a male donor with HIV.

V and J are TRBV28 and TRBJ1-4; 7 bases align to TRBD1. Per germline, CDR1 MDHEN and CDR2 SYDVKM. V lost 4 bases and J lost 7; bases outside the gene matches: 9. The CDR3 has 15 amino acids. CDR3 DNA sequence: TGTGCCAGCAGTTGGTATCACAGGGGAGGTGAAAAACTGTTTTTT. Protein sequence: CASSWYHRGGEKLFF. The entire variable domain, with the rest obtained from reference TRBV28 and TRBJ1-4, is as follows: DVKVTQSSRYLVKRTGEKVFLECVQDMDHENMFWYRQDPGLGLRLIYFSYDVKMKEKGDIPEGYSVSREKKERFSLILESASTNQTSMYLCASSWYHRGGEKLFFGSGTQLSVL.

This rearrangement joins TRBV7-9 to TRBJ1-4; TRBD1 agrees at 8 bases. Unmatched junction bases numbered 6, after V lost 4 bases and J lost 5 bases. The CDR3 runs 15 residues. Per germline, CDR1 SEHNR and CDR2 FQNEAQ (reference sequence). The CDR3 DNA reads TGTGCCAGCAGCTCGGAGGACAGGGACAATGAAAAACTGTTTTTT. Protein sequence: CASSSEDRDNEKLFF.

The gene calls are TRBV19 and TRBJ2-1; the D is unclear. The V end was cut by 3 bases, the J end by 5 bases, with 5 bases between. CDR1 and CDR2 (germline): LNHDA, SQIVND (reference sequence). This CDR3 region has 12 residues. The CDR3 sequence is CASSMVDNEQFF. The CDR3 DNA follows: TGTGCCAGTAGTATGGTGGACAATGAGCAGTTCTTC.

The CDR3, as DNA: TGTGCCAGCAGCCTGGACAGGGGGAGCAATCAGCCCCAGCATTTT. Translation: CASSLDRGSNQPQHF. V is TRBV5-4 and J is TRBJ1-5; 10 nucleotides agree with TRBD1. Germline values: CDR1 SGHNT, CDR2 YYREEE (reference sequence). V shed 4 bases, J shed 1 base, and the junction held 2 bases outside the gene matches. The CDR3 has 15 amino acids.

This chain connects TRBV7-9 to TRBJ2-5; D might be TRBD1 or TRBD2, each matching 5 bases. The DNA end favors TRBJ2-7, so the J call may be wrong. The CDR3 has 12 amino acids. Germline V gene lookup returns CDR1 SEHNR and CDR2 FQNEAQ (reference sequence). This chain's CDR3 is CASGDGSYEQYF. CDR3 bases: TGTGCCAGCGGGGACGGCTCCTACGAGCAGTACTTC.

Only a few counts were recorded for this clone. This chain connects TRBV19 to TRBJ1-1; D is undetermined. From germline, CDR1 is LNHDA and CDR2 SQIVND (reference sequence). V was shortened by 3 bases and J by 6 bases, with 14 bases between the two germline ends. The CDR3 is made up of 14 amino acids. Written as DNA, the CDR3 is TGTGCCAGTAGTATGAAGGGTGCGTTAGCTGAAGCTTTCTTT. Translation: CASSMKGALAEAFF.

The V and J genes are TRBV19 and TRBJ2-2; no reliable D call. The CDR3 is 10 amino acids. Germline CDR1 LNHDA, CDR2 SQIVND (reference sequence). The V end was cut by 7 bases, the J end by 8 bases, with 5 bases between. The CDR3 region has the DNA TGTGCCAGTATGGCGGGGGAGCTGTTTTTT. Translating it yields CASMAGELFF.

This chain connects TRBV19 to TRBJ1-4; 8 nucleotides line up with TRBD1. This CDR3 is 18 amino acids long. After removal of 4 bases from V and 0 bases from J, the junction contained 10 bases not matched to a gene. CDR1 and CDR2 from the germline V gene are LNHDA and SQIVND (reference sequence). Here the CDR3 DNA reads TGTGCCAGTAGTAGAGGGCGGACAGGGAGTTCAACTAATGAAAAACTGTTTTTT. Its translation is CASSRGRTGSSTNEKLFF.

This clone was picked up a small number of times. The chain uses TRBV4-3 and TRBJ2-1, with 8 nucleotides matching TRBD2. The CDR3 loop spans 16 amino acids. Germline values: CDR1 LGHNA, CDR2 YSLEER. The V and J ends lost 0 bases and 6 bases, in that order; junction bases with no gene match: 7. CDR3 coding DNA: TGCGCCAGCAGCCAAGACCCAGCGGGGGCCTCCAATGAGCAGTTCTTC. Residues: CASSQDPAGASNEQFF.

The gene calls are TRBV28 and TRBJ1-5; D possibly corresponds to TRBD1 (5 bases). The V gene's germline CDR1 is MDHEN and CDR2 SYDVKM. V lost 2 bases to trimming and J lost 5 bases, with 10 bases between them. CDR3 size: 14 residues. The CDR3 region is CASSLEQAYQPQHF. DNA for the CDR3: TGTGCCAGCAGTTTAGAACAGGCATATCAGCCCCAGCATTTT.

The chain combines TRBV7-9 with TRBJ2-2; TRBD2 matches at 7 bases. Germline CDR1 SEHNR, CDR2 FQNEAQ (reference sequence). The CDR3 is 13 residues long. V lost 4 bases to trimming and J lost 5 bases; unmatched junction nucleotides: 1. The CDR3 region has the DNA TGTGCCAGCAGCTCCGGGAGGACCGGGGAGCTGTTTTTT. Translating gives CASSSGRTGELFF.

V usage is TRBV28 and J usage is TRBJ1-4; D unclear. Trimming pared 3 bases from V and 8 bases from J, leaving 13 bases between. The germline V gene encodes CDR1 MDHEN and CDR2 SYDVKM. The CDR3 totals 14 residues. The DNA for the CDR3 is TGTGCCAGCAGTTTGTATGATCCCCGGGAAAAACTGTTTTTT. This encodes CASSLYDPREKLFF.

The V and J genes are TRBV9 and TRBJ2-2; D possibly corresponds to TRBD2 (6 bases). V shed 3 bases and J shed 6 bases, with 15 bases lying between them. The CDR3 length is 15 residues. The germline V gene encodes CDR1 SGDLS and CDR2 YYNGEE. The DNA of the CDR3 is TGTGCCAGCAGCGGGAGCGGGTCCCCAGCCGGGGAGCTGTTTTTT. Its translation: CASSGSGSPAGELFF.

This clone was picked up a small number of times. The V gene is TRBV19, the J gene TRBJ1-1; perhaps TRBD1 as D (5 bases). V was shortened by 5 bases and J by 0 bases, with 13 bases between the two germline ends. The CDR3 spans 15 residues. Germline V lookup: CDR1 LNHDA, CDR2 SQIVND (reference sequence). Here the CDR3 reads CASSDYGALNTEAFF. CDR3 in DNA: TGTGCCAGTAGTGATTACGGGGCTCTGAACACTGAAGCTTTCTTT.

V gene TRBV5-4 combines with J gene TRBJ2-2, with D unresolved. CDR1 is SGHNT and CDR2 is YYREEE in the germline V gene (reference sequence). Trimming shortened V by 1 base and J by 1 base, and 11 bases separated the two germline ends. The CDR3 has 16 amino acids. The CDR3 protein is CASSLSLARNTGELFF. The CDR3 bases are TGTGCCAGCAGCTTGTCTTTGGCCAGGAACACCGGGGAGCTGTTTTTT.